This TCR beta chain was sequenced in a study of blood T cell repertoires in COVID-19 (dated by TCRdb to the early 2020s). Notes on the research overall: Samples from collaborators originated in the United States, Italy and Spain and spanned both the acute and convalescent phases of COVID-19. The dataset comprised deeply sampled blood TCRbeta repertoires from subjects exposed to, actively infected with, or recovered from COVID-19. Sample metadata almost always included a de-identified subject ID, COVID-19 status, age in years and sex. Where HLA class I and class II types were available, the types were taken from metadata supplied by the sample provider, not from assay-based typing. The repertoires were released in a freely available public database intended as a resource for research on the immune response to SARS-CoV-2. The prospective study material was composed of cDNA or gDNA derived from T cells, B-cell-depleted T cells, or PBMCs. Samples came from the ongoing ImmuneRACE study (first 160 participants) plus 1,254 subjects from 6 global collaborators.

In the case of this clone: Its antigen is unknown. Base qualities are not recorded, but no much larger clone differs from it by a single base.

General findings and caveats noted by the study authors: The amount of clinical and demographic metadata varied by source and participant and was provided uncurated.

From the germline V gene (reference sequence), CDR1 is SGHNT and CDR2 is YYREEE. V loses 0 bases at its end and J loses 3 bases; junction bases beyond the gene matches: 6. Spanning cysteine to phenylalanine, the CDR3 consists of 15 amino acids. Only the CDR3 part of the read is kept: 45 bases, read in frame from the first base. The collaborating institutions used their own protocols to collect whole blood in K2EDTA tubes. For TCRbeta analysis, collaborator samples were shipped as frozen whole blood, as isolated PBMCs, or as DNA extracted from either sample type. TCRbeta CDR3 regions were amplified from genomic DNA by means of the immunoSEQ Assay, a bias-controlled multiplex PCR. The original pipeline was this. The number of nucleated cells in each sample was estimated by amplification of reference gene primers within the assay. Sequence reads were collapsed and filtered to measure the absolute abundance of every unique TCRbeta CDR3 rearrangement. For each sample, productive Simpson clonality was calculated as the square root of Simpson's diversity index across productive rearrangements. TCRdb stores this immuneACCESS table with in-frame sequences only. Part of the clones is absent; in the studies checked, under half of the shortfall reflects unresolved V genes, and no reason is known for the rest. That table furnishes V, J and clone size, whereas the DNA furnished D and trimming. This sample has tens of thousands of clones in its table, and 75% to 90% of those were observed once. The ten largest account for roughly 9.8% of the sample.

Material: peripheral blood. The chain joins TRBV5-4 to TRBJ2-7; 7 middle bases align to TRBD1. The sequence came from a human donor in a cohort sampled during active COVID-19. At the DNA level, the sequence is TGTGCCAGCAGCTTGGGTGACAGGGTAGGCTACGAGCAGTACTTC. Its translation reads: CASSLGDRVGYEQYF. Reference TRBV5-4 and TRBJ2-7 genes cover what lies past the CDR3, so the full variable domain is ETGVTQSPTHLIKTRGQQVTLRCSSQSGHNTVSWYQQALGQGPQFIFQYYREEENGRGNFPPRFSGLQFPNYSSELNVNALELDDSALYLCASSLGDRVGYEQYFGPGTRLTVT.